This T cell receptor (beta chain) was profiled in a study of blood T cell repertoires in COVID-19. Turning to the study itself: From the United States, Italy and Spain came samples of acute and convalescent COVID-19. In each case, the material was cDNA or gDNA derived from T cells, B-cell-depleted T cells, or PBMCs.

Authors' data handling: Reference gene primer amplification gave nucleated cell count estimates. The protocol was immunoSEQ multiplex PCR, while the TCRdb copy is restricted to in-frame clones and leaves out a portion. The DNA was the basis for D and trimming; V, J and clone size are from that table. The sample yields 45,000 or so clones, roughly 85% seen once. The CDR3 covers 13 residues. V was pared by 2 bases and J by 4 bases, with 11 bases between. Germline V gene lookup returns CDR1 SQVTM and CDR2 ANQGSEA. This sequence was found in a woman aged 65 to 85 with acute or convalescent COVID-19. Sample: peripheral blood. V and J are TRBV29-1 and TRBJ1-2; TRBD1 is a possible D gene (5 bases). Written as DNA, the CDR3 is TGCAGCGTTGAACCCCCCGGGGGCTATGGCTACACCTTC. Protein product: CSVEPPGGYGYTF.